This T cell receptor beta chain was documented in a study of T-cell reconstitution after alpha-beta-depleted transplantation in children. Study outcomes and limitations: There were some patients whose high TCRbeta diversity at day 60 came from surviving recipient T cells and thymic progenitors. T-cell counts and diversity were attributed mostly to newly produced T cells one year after transplant.

This clonotype was observed at least ten times. Its matching antigen is unknown. Germline CDR1 and CDR2: MDHEN and SYDVKM. This CDR3 is 15 amino acids long. Trimming stripped 5 bases from V and 1 base from J, with 15 bases between. TCRbeta library preparation incorporated unique molecular identifiers. TCRdb redid the calling of the PCR reads with MiXCR, one entry per CDR3 protein. The data hold some 48,000 distinct CDR3 sequences, with under 6.5% observed a single time. The specimen comprised PBMCs, mostly from graft donor cells, sampled 60 days after TCRalphabeta/CD19-depleted stem cell transplant. This receptor was obtained from a female patient aged 2-15 years who had a stem cell transplant for aplastic anemia, so the T cells may come from the graft donor. V gene TRBV28 combines with J gene TRBJ2-7; a possible D gene is TRBD1 (7 bases). The CDR3 nucleotides read TGTGCCAGCAGTGGGGCGGGGACAGCTTCCTACGAGCAGTACTTC. This sequence encodes CASSGAGTASYEQYF.